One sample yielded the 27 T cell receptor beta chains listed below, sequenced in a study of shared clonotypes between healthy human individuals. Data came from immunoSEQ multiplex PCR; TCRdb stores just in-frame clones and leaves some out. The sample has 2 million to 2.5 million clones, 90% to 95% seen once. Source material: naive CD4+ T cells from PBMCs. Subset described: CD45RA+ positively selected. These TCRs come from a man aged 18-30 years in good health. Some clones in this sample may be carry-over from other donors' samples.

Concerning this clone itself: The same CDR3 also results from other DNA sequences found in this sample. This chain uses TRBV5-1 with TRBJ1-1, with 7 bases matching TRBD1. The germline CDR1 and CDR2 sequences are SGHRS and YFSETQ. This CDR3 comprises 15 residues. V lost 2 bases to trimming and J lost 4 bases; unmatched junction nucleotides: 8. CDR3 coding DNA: TGCGCCAGCAGCTTCCAGGGGGGAAGGGGCACTGAAGCTTTCTTT. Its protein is CASSFQGGRGTEAFF.

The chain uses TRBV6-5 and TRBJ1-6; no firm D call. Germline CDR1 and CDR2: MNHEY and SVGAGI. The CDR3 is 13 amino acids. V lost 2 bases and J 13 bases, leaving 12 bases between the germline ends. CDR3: CASSYLVASPLHF. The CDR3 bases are TGTGCCAGCAGTTACCTGGTCGCTAGCCCCCTCCACTTT.

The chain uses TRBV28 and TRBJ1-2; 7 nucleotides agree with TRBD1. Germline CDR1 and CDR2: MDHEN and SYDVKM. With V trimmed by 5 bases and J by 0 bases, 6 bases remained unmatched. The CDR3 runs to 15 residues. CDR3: CASSRTGAPNYGYTF. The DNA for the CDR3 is TGTGCCAGCAGTCGAACAGGGGCTCCTAACTATGGCTACACCTTC.

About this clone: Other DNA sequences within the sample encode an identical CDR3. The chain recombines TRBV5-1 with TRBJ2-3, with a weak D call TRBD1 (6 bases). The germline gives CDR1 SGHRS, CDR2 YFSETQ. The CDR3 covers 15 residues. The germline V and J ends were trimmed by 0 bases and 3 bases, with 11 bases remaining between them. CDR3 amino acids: CASSLVQGSTDTQYF. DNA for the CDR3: TGCGCCAGCAGCTTGGTTCAGGGGTCGACAGATACGCAGTATTTT.

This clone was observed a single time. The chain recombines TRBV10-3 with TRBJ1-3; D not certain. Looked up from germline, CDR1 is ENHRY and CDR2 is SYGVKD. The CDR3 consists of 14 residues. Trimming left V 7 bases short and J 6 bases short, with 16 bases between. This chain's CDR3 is CAITPGGLINTIYF. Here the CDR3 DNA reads TGTGCCATCACACCGGGAGGGCTAATAAACACCATATATTTT.

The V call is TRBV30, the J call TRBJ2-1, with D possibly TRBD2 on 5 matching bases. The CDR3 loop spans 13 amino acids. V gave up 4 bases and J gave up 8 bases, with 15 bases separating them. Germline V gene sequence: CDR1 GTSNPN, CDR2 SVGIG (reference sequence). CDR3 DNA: TGTGCCTGGAACCGGCGGGCTGAGGATGAGCAGTTCTTC. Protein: CAWNRRAEDEQFF.

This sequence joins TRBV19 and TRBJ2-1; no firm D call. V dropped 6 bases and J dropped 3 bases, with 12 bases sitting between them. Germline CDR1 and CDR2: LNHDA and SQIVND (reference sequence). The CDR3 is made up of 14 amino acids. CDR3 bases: TGTGCCAGTAGGTTTTACTCAGACTACAATGAGCAGTTCTTC. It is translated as CASRFYSDYNEQFF.

The CDR3 region has the DNA TGTGCCAGCACCGTAAGGGGGGACAGGGGGGTTGAAGCTTTCTTT. Residues: CASTVRGDRGVEAFF. This chain connects TRBV7-8 to TRBJ1-1; 11 nucleotides agree with TRBD1. The junction had 11 bases not matched to a gene; V was cut back by 7 bases and J by 7 bases. Germline V CDR1 and CDR2: SGHVS, FQNEAQ. The CDR3 loop spans 15 amino acids.

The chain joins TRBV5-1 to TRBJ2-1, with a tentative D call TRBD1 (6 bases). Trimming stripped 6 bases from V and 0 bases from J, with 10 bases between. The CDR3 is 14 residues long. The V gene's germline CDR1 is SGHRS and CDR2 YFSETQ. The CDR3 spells CASNRQDSYNEQFF. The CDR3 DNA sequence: TGCGCCAGCAACAGACAGGACTCCTACAATGAGCAGTTCTTC.

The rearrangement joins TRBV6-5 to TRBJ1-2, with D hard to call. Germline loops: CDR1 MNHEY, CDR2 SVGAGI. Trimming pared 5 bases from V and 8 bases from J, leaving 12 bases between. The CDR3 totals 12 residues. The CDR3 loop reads CASSRPTQGYTF. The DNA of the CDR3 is TGTGCCAGCAGTCGGCCCACCCAGGGCTACACCTTC.

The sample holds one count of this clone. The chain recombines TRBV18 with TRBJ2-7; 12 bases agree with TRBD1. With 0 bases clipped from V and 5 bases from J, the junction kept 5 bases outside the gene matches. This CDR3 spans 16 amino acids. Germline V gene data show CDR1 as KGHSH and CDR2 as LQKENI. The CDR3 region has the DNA TGTGCCAGCTCACCACCGGGGACAGGGGGCCTCAACGAGCAGTACTTC. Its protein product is CASSPPGTGGLNEQYF.

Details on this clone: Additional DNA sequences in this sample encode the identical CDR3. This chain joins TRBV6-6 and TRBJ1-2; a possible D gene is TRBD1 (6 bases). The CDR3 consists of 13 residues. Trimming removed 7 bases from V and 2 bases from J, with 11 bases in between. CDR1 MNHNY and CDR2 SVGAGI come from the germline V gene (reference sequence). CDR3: CASNRDGNYGYTF. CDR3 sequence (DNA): TGTGCCAGCAACAGGGACGGGAACTATGGCTACACCTTC.

The CDR3 DNA reads TGTGCCAGCAGCGTAGTAGGGCTAGCGGGCAACACAGCCCTAGATACGCAGTATTTT. Protein product: CASSVVGLAGNTALDTQYF. This rearrangement joins TRBV9 to TRBJ2-3, with 8 positions matching TRBD2. This CDR3 is built from 19 residues. V trimming: 0 bases; J trimming: 5 bases; junction bases outside the gene matches: 17. The V gene's germline CDR1 is SGDLS and CDR2 YYNGEE.

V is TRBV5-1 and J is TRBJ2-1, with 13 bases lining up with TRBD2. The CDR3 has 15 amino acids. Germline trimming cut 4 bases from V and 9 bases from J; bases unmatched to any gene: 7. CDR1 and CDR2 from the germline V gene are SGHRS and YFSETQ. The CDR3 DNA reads TGCGCCAGCAGCCTCGGGACTAGCGGGATGGGTGAGCAGTTCTTC. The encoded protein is CASSLGTSGMGEQFF.

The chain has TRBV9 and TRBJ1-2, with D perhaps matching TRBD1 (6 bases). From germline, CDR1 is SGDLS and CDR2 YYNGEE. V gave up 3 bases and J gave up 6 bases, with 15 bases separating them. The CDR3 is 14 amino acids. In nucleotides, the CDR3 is TGTGCCAGCAGCGGATCGGGACAATGGGATGGCTACACCTTC. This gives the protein CASSGSGQWDGYTF.

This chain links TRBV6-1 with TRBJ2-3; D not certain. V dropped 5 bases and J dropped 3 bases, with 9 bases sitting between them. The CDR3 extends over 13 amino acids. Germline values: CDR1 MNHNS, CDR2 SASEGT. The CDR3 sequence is CASSSQMTDTQYF. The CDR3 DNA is TGTGCCAGCAGTTCCCAGATGACAGATACGCAGTATTTT.

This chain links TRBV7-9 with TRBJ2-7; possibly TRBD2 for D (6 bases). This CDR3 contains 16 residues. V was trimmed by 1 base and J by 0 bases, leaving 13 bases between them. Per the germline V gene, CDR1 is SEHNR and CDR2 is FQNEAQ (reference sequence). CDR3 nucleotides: TGTGCCAGCAGCTTAGACGGCTTCGGGAGCTCCTACGAGCAGTACTTC. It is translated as CASSLDGFGSSYEQYF.

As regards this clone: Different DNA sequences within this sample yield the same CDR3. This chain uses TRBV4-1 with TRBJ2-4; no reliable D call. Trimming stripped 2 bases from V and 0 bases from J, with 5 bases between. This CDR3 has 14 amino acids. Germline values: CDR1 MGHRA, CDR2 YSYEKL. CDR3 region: CASSQPLAKNIQYF. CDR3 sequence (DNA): TGCGCCAGCAGCCAACCCTTAGCCAAAAACATTCAGTACTTC.

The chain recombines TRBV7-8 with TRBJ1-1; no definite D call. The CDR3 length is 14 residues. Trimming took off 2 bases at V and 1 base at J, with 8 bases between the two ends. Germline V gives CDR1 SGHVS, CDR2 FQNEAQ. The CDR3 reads CASSLSNRNTEAFF. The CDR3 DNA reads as TGTGCCAGCAGCTTAAGTAATCGGAACACTGAAGCTTTCTTT.

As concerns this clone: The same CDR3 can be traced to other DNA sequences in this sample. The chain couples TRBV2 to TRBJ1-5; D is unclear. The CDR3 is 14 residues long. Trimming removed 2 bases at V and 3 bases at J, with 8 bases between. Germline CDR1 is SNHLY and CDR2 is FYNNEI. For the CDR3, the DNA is TGTGCCAGCAGTGAAAGGCAACTCAATCAGCCCCAGCATTTT. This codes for CASSERQLNQPQHF.

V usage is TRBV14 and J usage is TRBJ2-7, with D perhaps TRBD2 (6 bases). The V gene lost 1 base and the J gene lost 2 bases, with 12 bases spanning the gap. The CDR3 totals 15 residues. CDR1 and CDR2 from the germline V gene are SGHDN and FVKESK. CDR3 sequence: CASSQALGLPYEQYF. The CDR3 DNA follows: TGTGCCAGCAGCCAAGCACTGGGACTTCCCTACGAGCAGTACTTC.

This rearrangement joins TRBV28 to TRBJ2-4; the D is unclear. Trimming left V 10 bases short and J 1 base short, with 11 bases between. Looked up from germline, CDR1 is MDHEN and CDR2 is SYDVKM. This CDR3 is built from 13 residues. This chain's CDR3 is CATESLAKNIQYF. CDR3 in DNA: TGTGCCACCGAATCACTTGCCAAAAACATTCAGTACTTC.

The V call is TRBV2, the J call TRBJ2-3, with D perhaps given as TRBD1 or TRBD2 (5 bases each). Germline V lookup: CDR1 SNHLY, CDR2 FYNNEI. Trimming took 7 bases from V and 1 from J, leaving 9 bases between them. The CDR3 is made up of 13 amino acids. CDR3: CASNRDRTDTQYF. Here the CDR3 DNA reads TGTGCCAGCAACCGGGACCGCACAGATACGCAGTATTTT.

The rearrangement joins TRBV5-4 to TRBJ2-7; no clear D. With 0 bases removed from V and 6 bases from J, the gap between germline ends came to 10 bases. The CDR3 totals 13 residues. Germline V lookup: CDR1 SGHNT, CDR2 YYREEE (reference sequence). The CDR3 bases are TGTGCCAGCAGCTTGGGAGTGGCGGCCGAGCAGTACTTC. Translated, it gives CASSLGVAAEQYF.

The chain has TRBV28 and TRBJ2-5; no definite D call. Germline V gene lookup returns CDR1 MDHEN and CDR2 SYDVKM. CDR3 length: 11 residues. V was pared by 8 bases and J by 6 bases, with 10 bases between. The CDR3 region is CASRVFQTQYF. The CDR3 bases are TGTGCCAGCCGGGTATTTCAGACCCAGTACTTC.

CDR3 sequence (DNA): TGTGCCAGCAGTTTCTACAAGTCGACGGGGGTGGGTGAGCAGTTCTTC. Protein: CASSFYKSTGVGEQFF. The chain combines TRBV27 with TRBJ2-1; perhaps TRBD2 as D (6 bases). The CDR3 spans 16 residues. V lost 3 bases and J lost 9, with 21 bases in between. Germline CDR1 and CDR2: MNHEY and SMNVEV (reference sequence).

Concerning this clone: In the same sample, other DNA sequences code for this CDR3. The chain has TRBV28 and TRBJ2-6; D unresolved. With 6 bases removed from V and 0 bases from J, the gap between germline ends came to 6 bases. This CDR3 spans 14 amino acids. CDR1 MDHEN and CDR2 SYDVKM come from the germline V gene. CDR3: CASRPASGANVLTF. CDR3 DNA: TGTGCCAGCAGACCTGCCTCTGGGGCCAACGTCCTGACTTTC. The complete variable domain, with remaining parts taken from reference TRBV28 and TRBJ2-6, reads DVKVTQSSRYLVKRTGEKVFLECVQDMDHENMFWYRQDPGLGLRLIYFSYDVKMKEKGDIPEGYSVSREKKERFSLILESASTNQTSMYLCASRPASGANVLTFGAGSRLTVL.